The clone carrying this TCR beta chain was detected only once. Its specificity is not known. The CDR3 has 13 residues. V shed 3 bases and J shed 1 base, with 6 bases lying between them. The data belong to a study of T cell responses to AZD1222 COVID-19 vaccine. The data were produced by immunoSEQ multiplex PCR, yet TCRdb's version contains in-frame clones alone and is incomplete. Among 240,000 or so clones, 80% to 95% were seen once, and the ten largest hold 0.55%. Whole-study findings and limits: Baseline testing showed seropositivity in only 5 or 6 AZD1222 recipients.

The receptor was derived from an adult in good health. The source was peripheral blood, collected on day 0 of AZD1222 vaccination. This rearrangement joins TRBV12-3 or TRBV12-4 to TRBJ1-1; D unresolved. CDR3 protein: CASSFYGNTEAFF. In DNA form, the CDR3 reads TGTGCCAGCAGTTTCTACGGGAACACTGAAGCTTTCTTT.